This TCR beta chain was recovered during a study of blood T cell repertoires in COVID-19. Study overall: COVID-19 samples collected from the United States, Italy and Spain covered acute and convalescent phases. Nucleic acid was either cDNA or gDNA, and it came from T cells, B-cell-depleted T cells, or PBMCs.

In the original analysis: Amplified reference gene primers provided the basis for estimating nucleated cell counts. Libraries were prepared by immunoSEQ multiplex PCR; TCRdb keeps only in-frame clonotypes and omits some of them. The V and J calls and clone size are taken from that table; D and trimming were inferred from the DNA. The data show fewer than 450,000 clones, almost 90% seen once. CDR1 MDHEN and CDR2 SYDVKM come from the germline V gene. V shed 3 bases, J shed 3 bases, and the junction held 4 bases outside the gene matches. This CDR3 is built from 15 residues. The origin of this receptor is a woman aged 70 to 79 with COVID-19, enrolled during active disease. The J gene is TRBJ1-5, the V gene TRBV28; the match to TRBD1 covers 8 bases. The sample taken for sequencing was peripheral blood. CDR3 sequence (DNA): TGTGCCAGCAGTTTCGGGACAGGACCCAATCAGCCCCAGCATTTT. Translating gives CASSFGTGPNQPQHF.